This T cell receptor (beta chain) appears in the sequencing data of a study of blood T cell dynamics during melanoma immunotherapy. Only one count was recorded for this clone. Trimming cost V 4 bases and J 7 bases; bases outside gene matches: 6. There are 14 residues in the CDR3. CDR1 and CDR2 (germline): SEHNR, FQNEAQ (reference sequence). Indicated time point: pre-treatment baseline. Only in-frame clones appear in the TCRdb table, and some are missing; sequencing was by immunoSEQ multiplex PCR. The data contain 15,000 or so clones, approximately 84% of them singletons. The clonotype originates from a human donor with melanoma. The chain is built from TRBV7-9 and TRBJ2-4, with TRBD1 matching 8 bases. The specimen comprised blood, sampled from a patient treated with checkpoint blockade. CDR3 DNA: TGTGCCAGCAGCTCAGGGGGCCCGGGGAACATTCAGTACTTC. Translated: CASSSGGPGNIQYF.